The clone carrying this TCR beta chain was detected only a few times. TCRdb fed the 5' RACE reads into MiXCR, producing one record per CDR3 protein. The sample yields 400,000 to 550,000 distinct CDR3 sequences, roughly 21% seen once. This record comes from a study of identical twins. Germline-derived CDR1 and CDR2 are SGDLS and YYNGEE. The CDR3 loop spans 15 amino acids. With 6 bases removed from V and 2 bases from J, the gap between germline ends came to 17 bases. In addition, the sample was reused for a study of T cells expressing NK-cell markers. As reported in that work: Each TCR beta repertoire originated in sorted T cells that were CD3+CD56+NKG2C+, CD3+CD56+NKG2C- or CD3+CD56-NKG2C+. The study left the HCMV specificity of expanded NKG2C+ T cell clones unresolved.

The sequenced sample consisted of CD4+ T cells sorted from blood. The V call is TRBV9, the J call TRBJ1-2; TRBD1 might be the D (5 bases). This clonotype was sampled from a woman aged 18-30 years in good health. The CDR3 DNA sequence: TGTGCCAGCACCCGTACTCCGGCAGGGAACTATGGCTACACCTTC. Its protein is CASTRTPAGNYGYTF.